This TCR beta chain was captured in a study of cytomegalovirus exposure and HLA in healthy donors. Regarding the study as a whole: Rarity held for most TCR sequences, but there were some public TCRs that occurred in many donors.

This clone appeared once. Its target is unknown. Assay used: immunoSEQ multiplex PCR; TCRdb lists only in-frame clones, some missing. The sample includes over 60,000 clones, 85% to 95% of them seen just once. Separate from the approximately 670-subject first cohort, the approximately 120-subject validation cohort was the one that the donors belonged to. V was pared by 5 bases and J by 9 bases, with 26 bases between. Per germline, CDR1 MDHEN and CDR2 SYDVKM. The CDR3 has 17 amino acids. This TCR derives from a man aged 18 to 35 in good health and CMV-seronegative. Sample: PBMCs. The chain combines TRBV28 with TRBJ1-3, with a weak D call TRBD1 (6 bases). CDR3 amino acids: CASSPPLQGLGTSTIYF. As DNA, the CDR3 is TGTGCCAGCAGTCCTCCCCTACAGGGTTTGGGCACAAGCACCATATATTTT.